This TCR beta chain was documented in a study of molecular identifiers for immune sequencing clone quantification. Trimming left V 0 bases short and J 5 bases short, with 11 bases between. The CDR3 length is 15 residues. The V gene's germline CDR1 is SGHDN and CDR2 FVKESK. TCRdb fed the PCR reads into MiXCR, producing one record per CDR3 protein. In the table there are around 100,000 distinct CDR3 sequences, less than 35% of which are singletons. Sorting defined naive CD8 T cells as CD8+CD4-CCR7+CD45RA+. The receptor was derived from a human donor in good health. Some libraries in this study had Jurkat cell RNA spiked in. Sequenced sample: naive CD8+ T cells from blood, with Jurkat cell RNA spiked in. Sample subset: FACS-sorted CD8+CD4-CCR7+CD45RA+ naive T cells. The chain joins TRBV14 to TRBJ2-1; no reliable D call. CDR3 sequence: CASSQDRVRHNEQFF. The CDR3 region has the DNA TGTGCCAGCAGCCAAGATCGCGTCAGACACAATGAGCAGTTCTTC.